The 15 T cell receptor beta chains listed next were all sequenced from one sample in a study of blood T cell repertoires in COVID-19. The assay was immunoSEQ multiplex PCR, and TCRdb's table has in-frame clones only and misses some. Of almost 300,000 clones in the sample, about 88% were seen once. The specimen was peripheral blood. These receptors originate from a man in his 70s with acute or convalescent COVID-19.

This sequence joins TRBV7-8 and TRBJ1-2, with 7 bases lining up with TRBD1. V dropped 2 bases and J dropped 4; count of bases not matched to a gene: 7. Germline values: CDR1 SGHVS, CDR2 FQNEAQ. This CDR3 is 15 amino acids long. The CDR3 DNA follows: TGTGCCAGCAGCTTACAAGGACAGGTCGGCTATGGCTACACCTTC. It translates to CASSLQGQVGYGYTF.

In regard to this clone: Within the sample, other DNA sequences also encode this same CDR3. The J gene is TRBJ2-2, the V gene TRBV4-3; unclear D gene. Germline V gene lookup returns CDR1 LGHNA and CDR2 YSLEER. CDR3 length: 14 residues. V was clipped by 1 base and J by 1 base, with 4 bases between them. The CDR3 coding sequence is TGCGCCAGCAGCCAAGCGGGGAACACCGGGGAGCTGTTTTTT. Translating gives CASSQAGNTGELFF.

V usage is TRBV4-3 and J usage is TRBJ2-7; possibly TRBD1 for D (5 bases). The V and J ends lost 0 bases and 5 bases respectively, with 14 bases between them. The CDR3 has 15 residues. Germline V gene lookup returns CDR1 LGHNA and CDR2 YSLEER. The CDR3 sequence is CASSQEETVYDEQYF. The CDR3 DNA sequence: TGCGCCAGCAGCCAAGAAGAGACAGTGTATGACGAGCAGTACTTC.

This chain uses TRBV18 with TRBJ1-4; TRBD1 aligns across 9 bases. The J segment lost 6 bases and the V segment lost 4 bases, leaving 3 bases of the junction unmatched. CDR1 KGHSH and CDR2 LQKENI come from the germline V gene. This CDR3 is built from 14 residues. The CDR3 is CASSLGTGHEKLFF. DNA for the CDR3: TGTGCCAGCTCACTGGGGACAGGGCATGAAAAACTGTTTTTT.

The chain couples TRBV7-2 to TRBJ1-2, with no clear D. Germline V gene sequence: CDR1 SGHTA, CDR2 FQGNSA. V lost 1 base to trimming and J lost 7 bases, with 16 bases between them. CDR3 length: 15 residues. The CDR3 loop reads CASSLVWASPSGYTF. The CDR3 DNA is TGTGCCAGCAGCTTAGTTTGGGCTTCCCCGAGTGGCTACACCTTC.

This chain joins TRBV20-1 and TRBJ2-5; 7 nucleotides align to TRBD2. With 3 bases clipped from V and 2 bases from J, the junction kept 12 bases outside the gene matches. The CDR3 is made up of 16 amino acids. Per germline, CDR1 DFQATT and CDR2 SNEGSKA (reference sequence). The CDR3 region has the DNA TGCAGTGCTAGTGAGCGTGGTGGGAGGGGACAAGAGACCCAGTACTTC. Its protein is CSASERGGRGQETQYF.

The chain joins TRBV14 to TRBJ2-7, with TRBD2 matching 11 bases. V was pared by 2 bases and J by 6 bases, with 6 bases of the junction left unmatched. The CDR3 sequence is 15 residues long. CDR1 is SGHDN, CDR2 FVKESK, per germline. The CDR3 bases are TGTGCCAGCAGCCAAAAACTAGCGGGAGCTGGCGAGCAGTACTTC. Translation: CASSQKLAGAGEQYF.

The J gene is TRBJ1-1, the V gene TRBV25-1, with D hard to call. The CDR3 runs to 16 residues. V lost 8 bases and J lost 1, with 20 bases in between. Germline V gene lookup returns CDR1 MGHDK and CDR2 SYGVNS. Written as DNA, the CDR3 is TGTGCCAGCCAGCAGACCGCCACCTCGGGGAACACTGAAGCTTTCTTT. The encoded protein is CASQQTATSGNTEAFF.

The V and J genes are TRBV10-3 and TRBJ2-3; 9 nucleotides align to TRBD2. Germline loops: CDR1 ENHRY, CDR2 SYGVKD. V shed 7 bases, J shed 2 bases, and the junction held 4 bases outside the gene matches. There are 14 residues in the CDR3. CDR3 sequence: CAITERGDTDTQYF. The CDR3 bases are TGTGCCATCACCGAGCGGGGGGACACAGATACGCAGTATTTT.

CDR3 region: CASSPRTSTGPDTQYF. Written as DNA, the CDR3 is TGTGCCAGCAGTCCACGGACTAGCACGGGGCCAGATACGCAGTATTTT. The V and J genes are TRBV27 and TRBJ2-3; 8 positions agree with TRBD2. The CDR3 is 16 amino acids. The J segment lost 4 bases and the V segment lost 5 bases, leaving 11 bases of the junction unmatched. Germline loops: CDR1 MNHEY, CDR2 SMNVEV (reference sequence).

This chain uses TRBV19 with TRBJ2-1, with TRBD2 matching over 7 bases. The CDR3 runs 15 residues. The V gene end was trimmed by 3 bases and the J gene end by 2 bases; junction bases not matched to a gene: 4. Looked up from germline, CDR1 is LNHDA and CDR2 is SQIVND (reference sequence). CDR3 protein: CASSISGRAYNEQFF. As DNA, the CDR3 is TGTGCCAGTAGTATCTCTGGGAGGGCCTACAATGAGCAGTTCTTC.

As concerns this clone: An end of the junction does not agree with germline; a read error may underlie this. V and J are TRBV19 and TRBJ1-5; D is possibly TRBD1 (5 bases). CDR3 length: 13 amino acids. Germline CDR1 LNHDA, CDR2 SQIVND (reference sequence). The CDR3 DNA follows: TGTGCCAGTAGTATAGATAGGGCAGGGAGGGTGACATTT. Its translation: CASSIDRAGRVTF.

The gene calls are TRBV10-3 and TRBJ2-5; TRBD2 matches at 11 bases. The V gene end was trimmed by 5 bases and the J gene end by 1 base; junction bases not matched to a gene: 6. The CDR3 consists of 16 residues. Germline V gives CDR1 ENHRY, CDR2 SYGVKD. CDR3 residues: CAISNYGTSGQETQYF. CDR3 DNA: TGTGCCATCAGTAACTACGGGACTAGCGGCCAAGAGACCCAGTACTTC.

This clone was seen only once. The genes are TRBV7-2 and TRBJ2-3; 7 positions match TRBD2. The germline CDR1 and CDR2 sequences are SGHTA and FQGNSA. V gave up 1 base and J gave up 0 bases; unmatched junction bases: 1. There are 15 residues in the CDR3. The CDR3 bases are TGTGCCAGCAGCTTAGGACTAGCAAGCACAGATACGCAGTATTTT. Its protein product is CASSLGLASTDTQYF.

The CDR3 protein is CASSYIGTARNYEQYF. The DNA of the CDR3 is TGTGCCAGCAGTTACATTGGGACAGCTAGAAACTACGAGCAGTACTTC. The chain is built from TRBV6-2 or TRBV6-3 and TRBJ2-7; 7 bases line up with TRBD1. The germline CDR1 and CDR2 sequences are MNHEY and SVGEGT. This CDR3 spans 16 amino acids. Losses at the gene ends were 2 bases for V and 3 bases for J; bases not matched to a gene: 10.